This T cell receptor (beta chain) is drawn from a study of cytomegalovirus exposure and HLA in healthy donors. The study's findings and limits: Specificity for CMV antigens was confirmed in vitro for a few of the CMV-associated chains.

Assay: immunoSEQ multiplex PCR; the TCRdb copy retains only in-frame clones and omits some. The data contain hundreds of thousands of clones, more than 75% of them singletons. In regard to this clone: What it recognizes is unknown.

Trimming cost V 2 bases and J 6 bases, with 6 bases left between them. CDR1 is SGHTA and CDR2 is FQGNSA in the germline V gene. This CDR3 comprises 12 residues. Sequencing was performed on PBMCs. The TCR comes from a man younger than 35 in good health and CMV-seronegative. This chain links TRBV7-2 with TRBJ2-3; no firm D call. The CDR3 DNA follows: TGTGCCAGCAGCTTATATGTGGATACGCAGTATTTT. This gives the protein CASSLYVDTQYF. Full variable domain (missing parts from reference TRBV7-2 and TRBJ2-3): GAGVSQSPSNKVTEKGKDVELRCDPISGHTALYWYRQSLGQGLEFLIYFQGNSAPDKSGLPSDRFSAERTGGSVSTLTIQRTQQEDSAVYLCASSLYVDTQYFGPGTRLTVL.